Each of the 13 T cell receptor beta chains below was sequenced from the same sample in a study of CD4 T cells in relation to SARS-CoV-2 and coronaviruses. Generated by immunoSEQ multiplex PCR, the TCRdb table keeps only in-frame clones and is missing some. The table shows some 30,000 clones, with around 79% occurring only once. These TCRs are of unknown antigen specificity. CD4+ T cells from unexposed donors were obtained before the COVID-19 pandemic (2011-2018). Isolation of CD4+ T cells took place after around 11 days in culture. Sample: CD4+ T cells from PBMCs, cultured in vitro. The receptors derive from a human donor in good health.

The V call is TRBV7-2, the J call TRBJ2-4; D is perhaps TRBD2 (6 bases). Germline values: CDR1 SGHTA, CDR2 FQGNSA. Trimming took off 7 bases at V and 5 bases at J, with 15 bases between the two ends. This CDR3 has 14 residues. This CDR3 is CASTGGGAQNIQYF. As DNA, the CDR3 is TGTGCCAGCACCGGAGGAGGGGCTCAAAACATTCAGTACTTC.

The chain recombines TRBV19 with TRBJ1-4, with D unresolved. Germline V gives CDR1 LNHDA, CDR2 SQIVND (reference sequence). V lost 4 bases to trimming and J lost 0 bases, with 6 bases between them. The CDR3 extends over 14 amino acids. The CDR3 DNA reads as TGTGCCAGTAGTAACGGGGCAACTAATGAAAAACTGTTTTTT. This codes for CASSNGATNEKLFF.

This chain joins TRBV5-1 and TRBJ1-2, with TRBD1 as a possible D gene (6 bases). V lost 4 bases to trimming and J lost 2 bases, with 12 bases between them. Germline assignment: CDR1 SGHRS and CDR2 YFSETQ. The CDR3 length is 14 residues. The DNA of the CDR3 is TGCGCCAGCAGCACCCAAACAGGGAACTATGGCTACACCTTC. The encoded protein is CASSTQTGNYGYTF.

This clone was picked up one time. The chain uses TRBV19 and TRBJ2-2; D is undetermined. The CDR3 length is 14 residues. Per germline, CDR1 LNHDA and CDR2 SQIVND (reference sequence). Trimming left V 2 bases short and J 4 bases short, with 8 bases between. The CDR3, as DNA: TGTGCCAGTAGTATATCTTTCAGCACCGGGGAGCTGTTTTTT. Residues: CASSISFSTGELFF. The full variable domain, its missing parts supplied by reference TRBV19 and TRBJ2-2, is DGGITQSPKYLFRKEGQNVTLSCEQNLNHDAMYWYRQDPGQGLRLIYYSQIVNDFQKGDIAEGYSVSREKKESFPLTVTSAQKNPTAFYLCASSISFSTGELFFGEGSRLTVL.

The chain couples TRBV11-1 to TRBJ1-4; D gene ambiguous. Trimming left V 1 base short and J 7 bases short, with 10 bases between. Per the germline V gene, CDR1 is SGHAT and CDR2 is FQDESV (reference sequence). The CDR3 consists of 14 residues. DNA of the CDR3: TGTGCCAGCAGCTTAGGCGGAGGCGGTGAAAAACTGTTTTTT. This gives the protein CASSLGGGGEKLFF.

The CDR3 region is CASSPERGNYGYTF. In nucleotides, the CDR3 is TGTGCCAGCAGCCCGGAGCGGGGGAACTATGGCTACACCTTC. The V call is TRBV5-4, the J call TRBJ1-2, with D perhaps matching TRBD1 (5 bases). With 4 bases removed from V and 2 bases from J, the gap between germline ends came to 12 bases. From germline, CDR1 is SGHNT and CDR2 YYREEE (reference sequence). This CDR3 comprises 14 residues.

The J gene is TRBJ2-1, the V gene TRBV7-2; D gene uncertain. Trimming stripped 3 bases from V and 5 bases from J, with 2 bases between. The CDR3 runs to 11 residues. Germline CDR1 is SGHTA and CDR2 is FQGNSA. The CDR3 loop is CASSFHNEQFF. The CDR3 bases are TGTGCCAGCAGCTTCCACAATGAGCAGTTCTTC.

Note on this clone: The CDR3 end shows no conserved phenylalanine or tryptophan, and so a read error is likely. It is unclear where the CDR3 begins or ends on the DNA, so no DNA is shown, and the CDR3 is as TCRdb lists it. The chain carries TRBV7-2 and TRBJ1-1; the table assigns TRBD1, which was not confirmed against the DNA. Per the germline V gene, CDR1 is SGHTA and CDR2 is FQGNSA. The CDR3 is 12 residues long, ends included. The CDR3 spells CASSLYQGVPQI.

V gene TRBV11-2 combines with J gene TRBJ2-7, with D possibly being TRBD2 (5 bases). CDR1 and CDR2 (germline): SGHAT, FQNNGV. CDR3 length: 14 amino acids. Deletions cut 2 bases from V and 5 bases from J, with 13 bases between. The CDR3 region has the DNA TGTGCCAGCAGCTTAAGGGAGCCGTTTGACGAGCAGTACTTC. Translation: CASSLREPFDEQYF.

This clone was picked up a small number of times. The CDR3, as DNA: TGTGCCAGCAGTTTATCCAGGACCTCTGGGGCCAACGTCCTGACTTTC. Amino acids: CASSLSRTSGANVLTF. V gene TRBV27 combines with J gene TRBJ2-6; no clear D gene. The CDR3 contains 16 residues. Germline V CDR1 and CDR2: MNHEY, SMNVEV (reference sequence). The V end was cut by 0 bases, the J end by 0 bases, with 6 bases between.

The chain carries TRBV9 and TRBJ2-1; D could derive from TRBD1 or TRBD2 (5 bases each). Germline CDR1 SGDLS, CDR2 YYNGEE. V was cut by 0 bases and J by 2 bases, with 9 bases left in between. CDR3 length: 15 amino acids. The DNA for the CDR3 is TGTGCCAGCAGCGTAGAGGGGACCCCCTACAATGAGCAGTTCTTC. Protein product: CASSVEGTPYNEQFF.

This chain uses TRBV7-2 with TRBJ2-7, with 9 bases aligning to TRBD2. CDR1 and CDR2 from the germline V gene are SGHTA and FQGNSA. The CDR3 has 14 amino acids. J lost 1 base, V lost 3 bases, and 1 base had no gene match. Here the CDR3 DNA reads TGTGCCAGCAGCTTTGGACTAGCGTCCTACGAGCAGTACTTC. Protein product: CASSFGLASYEQYF.

V is TRBV6-2 or TRBV6-3 and J is TRBJ1-4, with D uncertain. V lost 3 bases to trimming and J lost 6 bases, with 20 bases between them. Germline V gene data show CDR1 as MNHEY and CDR2 as SVGEGT. The CDR3 contains 17 residues. CDR3 DNA sequence: TGTGCCAGCAGTTATTCGTTTCGTTGGGGAAAGGATGAAAAACTGTTTTTT. It codes for CASSYSFRWGKDEKLFF.